This is a list of T cell receptor beta chains from one sample in a study of blood T cells in healthy people across ages. MiXCR was run by TCRdb on the 5' RACE reads, yielding one entry per CDR3 protein. The repertoire holds 710,000 or so distinct CDR3 sequences, with 22% as singletons. The sample taken for sequencing was blood. These TCRs come from a man between 65 and 85 years old in good health. Both conserved end residues are part of each CDR3. The D gene is left open where the match is weak. Clone sizes are given selectively: once, few, many, or a class where the clone is expanded.

v_gene	abundance	d_gene	j_gene	CDR3aa	CDR3nt
TRBV12-3/TRBV12-4	few	TRBD1	TRBJ2-2	CASTDRDRLTGELFF	TGTGCCAGCACCGACAGGGACAGATTAACCGGGGAGCTGTTTTTT
TRBV5-1	.	TRBD1	TRBJ1-1	CASGLGQGSTEAFF	TGCGCCAGCGGGCTCGGACAGGGCTCCACCGAAGCTTTCTTT
TRBV18	.	.	TRBJ1-1	CASSTTPTTRQALAFF	TGTGCCAGCTCAACAACACCTACCACAAGACAGGCGTTAGCTTTCTTT
TRBV7-2	.	.	TRBJ2-1	CASGLAVSSYNEQFF	TGTGCCAGCGGCTTAGCGGTAAGCTCCTACAATGAGCAGTTCTTC
TRBV11-2	.	TRBD1	TRBJ2-1	CASSSDRVNEQFF	TGTGCCAGCAGCTCCGACAGGGTCAATGAGCAGTTCTTC
TRBV29-1	.	.	TRBJ1-1	CSVTTQEDTEAFF	TGCAGCGTCACCACCCAGGAGGACACTGAAGCTTTCTTT
TRBV5-1	.	.	TRBJ2-2	CASSQFGRSTGELFF	TGCGCCAGCAGCCAATTCGGGCGGAGCACCGGGGAGCTGTTTTTT
TRBV3-1	once	.	TRBJ2-3	CASSQDSGLKPRGYF	TGTGCCAGCAGCCAAGATAGCGGGTTAAAGCCCAGGGGATATTTT
TRBV6-5	few	TRBD2	TRBJ2-5	CASSRAGAETQYF	TGTGCCAGCAGTCGAGCGGGAGCGGAGACCCAGTACTTC
TRBV9	.	TRBD1	TRBJ1-3	CASSGQGGTGNTIYF	TGTGCCAGCAGCGGCCAGGGGGGCACTGGAAACACCATATATTTT
TRBV10-3	.	.	TRBJ1-1	CAISDGARNTEAFF	TGTGCCATCAGTGATGGGGCACGGAACACTGAAGCTTTCTTT
TRBV6-6	few	TRBD1	TRBJ1-1	CASSYGPGQENGAFF	TGTGCCAGCAGTTACGGTCCGGGACAGGAGAATGGAGCTTTCTTT
TRBV7-2	.	.	TRBJ1-3	CASSLSRFTGTGNTIYF	TGTGCCAGCAGCTTAAGCCGTTTTACAGGGACTGGAAACACCATATATTTT
TRBV7-2	few	.	TRBJ2-3	CASSLGPATDTQCF	TGTGCCAGCAGCCTGGGACCGGCCACAGATACGCAGTGTTTT
TRBV7-9	few	TRBD1	TRBJ1-5	CASSLATGGIQPQHF	TGTGCCAGCAGCTTGGCGACAGGGGGCATTCAGCCCCAGCATTTT
TRBV7-9	many	TRBD1	TRBJ2-1	CASTVPQGALAEQFF	TGTGCCAGCACCGTCCCCCAGGGGGCGCTTGCTGAGCAGTTCTTC
TRBV11-2	.	.	TRBJ2-5	CASSLGNSYQWGETQYF	TGTGCCAGCAGCTTAGGGAACTCGTATCAGTGGGGAGAGACCCAGTACTTC
TRBV7-2	few	.	TRBJ1-4	CASSGQFGATNEKLFF	TGTGCCAGCAGCGGACAGTTTGGGGCAACTAATGAAAAACTGTTTTTT
TRBV12-3/TRBV12-4	.	TRBD1	TRBJ1-1	CASSPTTGVLRAFF	TGTGCCAGCAGTCCTACGACAGGGGTTTTGCGCGCTTTCTTT
TRBV12-3/TRBV12-4	.	TRBD1	TRBJ1-1	CASSLTGVRSNTEAFF	TGTGCCAGCAGTCTTACAGGGGTGAGGTCGAACACTGAAGCTTTCTTT
TRBV20-1	.	.	TRBJ1-2	CSAREGRGFYGYTF	TGCAGTGCTAGAGAGGGCAGGGGATTCTATGGCTACACCTTC
TRBV14	many	.	TRBJ2-3	CASSHPTISTDTQYF	TGTGCCAGCAGCCACCCGACAATCAGCACAGATACGCAGTATTTT
TRBV28	.	TRBD2	TRBJ2-3	CASRITSGRTHTQYF	TGTGCCAGCAGGATAACTAGCGGGAGAACACATACGCAGTATTTT
TRBV5-1	many	.	TRBJ2-7	CASSNPGTISYEQYF	TGCGCCAGCTCGAATCCCGGGACCATCTCCTACGAGCAGTACTTC
TRBV5-1	.	.	TRBJ1-2	CASSLGDEGGYGYTF	TGCGCCAGCAGCTTGGGTGACGAGGGAGGGTATGGCTACACCTTC
TRBV11-2	many	TRBD2	TRBJ2-5	CASSLRSSGGKETQYF	TGTGCCAGCAGCTTACGGTCTAGCGGGGGTAAGGAGACCCAGTACTTC
TRBV12-3/TRBV12-4	few	.	TRBJ2-5	CASSLIFAAQYF	TGTGCCAGCAGCCTGATTTTCGCGGCCCAGTACTTC
TRBV29-1	.	.	TRBJ2-5	CSVYWETQYF	TGCAGCGTTTATTGGGAGACCCAGTACTTC
TRBV27	few	TRBD1	TRBJ1-2	CASSYHTGQGLFGYTF	TGTGCCAGCAGTTACCACACGGGACAGGGGTTGTTTGGCTACACCTTC
TRBV5-1	many	TRBD2	TRBJ2-3	CASSFGTSGDTQYF	TGCGCCAGCAGCTTCGGGACTAGCGGGGATACGCAGTATTTT
TRBV5-1	.	TRBD2	TRBJ2-5	CASSFLAGEGGETQYF	TGCGCCAGCAGCTTTCTAGCGGGAGAAGGCGGGGAGACCCAGTACTTC
TRBV11-1	few	TRBD1	TRBJ2-7	CASSKRDRTDFEQYF	TGTGCCAGCAGCAAAAGGGACAGGACCGACTTCGAGCAGTACTTC
TRBV6-5	.	TRBD1	TRBJ1-1	CASSYVGTGTEAFF	TGTGCCAGCAGTTACGTCGGGACAGGAACTGAAGCTTTCTTT
TRBV4-2	.	.	TRBJ2-7	CASSRGTDTYEQYF	TGTGCCAGCAGCCGCGGGACCGACACCTACGAGCAGTACTTC
TRBV29-1	many	.	TRBJ2-2	CSTRGALDTGELFF	TGCAGCACCCGTGGAGCCTTGGACACCGGGGAGCTGTTTTTT
TRBV28	few	TRBD1	TRBJ1-2	CASSRTARGNYGYTF	TGTGCCAGCAGTAGGACGGCCAGGGGGAATTATGGCTACACCTTC
TRBV7-9	many	.	TRBJ1-1	CASSLEGQNTEAFF	TGTGCCAGCAGCTTAGAAGGGCAGAACACTGAAGCTTTCTTT
TRBV6-5	.	.	TRBJ2-1	CASYPGSSHREQFF	TGTGCCAGTTACCCCGGGTCTAGCCACCGGGAGCAGTTCTTC
TRBV5-1	many	.	TRBJ1-2	CASSLVSNYGYTF	TGTGCCAGCAGCTTGGTTTCTAACTATGGCTACACCTTC
TRBV7-2	many	.	TRBJ1-2	CASSSLDSSGYTF	TGTGCCAGCAGCTCCTTGGACAGCTCTGGCTACACCTTC
TRBV3-1	few	TRBD1	TRBJ1-6	CASSQDIGTGSRSPLHF	TGTGCCAGCAGCCAAGACATCGGGACAGGGTCTCGTTCACCCCTCCACTTT